These 11 T cell receptor beta chains share one sample of origin, sequenced in a study of cytomegalovirus exposure and HLA in healthy donors. The repertoire was sequenced with immunoSEQ multiplex PCR; TCRdb's copy has only in-frame clones and lacks some. The repertoire holds 220,000 or so clones, with roughly 83% as singletons. Sequenced: PBMCs. These receptors all come from a woman aged 18-30 years in good health and CMV-seronegative.

This clone appeared a single time. This chain links TRBV5-4 with TRBJ2-2; a possible D gene is TRBD2 (6 bases). V lost 6 bases to trimming and J lost 0 bases, with 12 bases between them. CDR1 is SGHNT and CDR2 is YYREEE in the germline V gene (reference sequence). This CDR3 is built from 15 residues. As DNA, the CDR3 is TGTGCCAGCAACCCCGGGACTCCGAACACCGGGGAGCTGTTTTTT. Protein product: CASNPGTPNTGELFF.

This clone has only a few counts. This sequence joins TRBV2 and TRBJ1-3; the D is unclear. V shed 5 bases and J shed 4 bases, with 6 bases lying between them. Germline-derived CDR1 and CDR2 are SNHLY and FYNNEI. The CDR3 runs 12 residues. The DNA of the CDR3 is TGTGCCAGCAGTTTTACAGGAAACACCATATATTTT. Its protein is CASSFTGNTIYF. Filled out from reference TRBV2 and TRBJ1-3, the complete variable domain reads EPEVTQTPSHQVTQMGQEVILRCVPISNHLYFYWYRQILGQKVEFLVSFYNNEISEKSEIFDDQFSVERPDGSNFTLKIRSTKLEDSAMYFCASSFTGNTIYFGEGSWLTVV.

The J gene is TRBJ2-7, the V gene TRBV19; 10 nucleotides line up with TRBD2. Looked up from germline, CDR1 is LNHDA and CDR2 is SQIVND (reference sequence). With 9 bases clipped from V and 1 base from J, the junction kept 3 bases outside the gene matches. The CDR3 loop spans 13 amino acids. CDR3 DNA: TGTGCCAGCCGGACTAGCGGATCCTACGAGCAGTACTTC. This translates into CASRTSGSYEQYF.

The chain employs TRBV6-5 and TRBJ2-3; 10 nucleotides line up with TRBD2. This CDR3 has 16 amino acids. V lost 4 bases to trimming and J lost 5 bases; unmatched junction nucleotides: 9. Germline CDR1 reads MNHEY; CDR2 reads SVGAGI. The CDR3 nucleotides are TGTGCCAGCAGTTCAAAAGGGACTAGCGCGGGAGATACGCAGTATTTT. Protein sequence: CASSSKGTSAGDTQYF.

This clone came up a few times. V usage is TRBV29-1 and J usage is TRBJ1-5; D is undetermined. The CDR3 spans 12 residues. CDR1 and CDR2 (germline): SQVTM, ANQGSEA. The germline V and J ends were trimmed by 4 bases and 2 bases, with 6 bases remaining between them. This CDR3 is CSVVVGNQPQHF. CDR3 in DNA: TGCAGCGTTGTGGTGGGCAATCAGCCCCAGCATTTT.

V and J are TRBV28 and TRBJ2-7; unclear D gene. V lost 7 bases and J lost 2, with 18 bases in between. Germline CDR1 is MDHEN and CDR2 is SYDVKM. This CDR3 spans 15 amino acids. CDR3 nucleotides: TGTGCCAGCACCCCCATCGGCAGGATACCCTACGAGCAGTACTTC. It yields the protein CASTPIGRIPYEQYF.

This clone came up a few times. V and J are TRBV5-1 and TRBJ2-5; D uncertain. Per the germline V gene, CDR1 is SGHRS and CDR2 is YFSETQ. The ends were cut back, 6 bases at V and 2 bases at J, with 11 bases in the middle. The CDR3 is 13 amino acids. CDR3 DNA: TGCGCCAGCACCGGGCTGCGGCAAGAGACCCAGTACTTC. This sequence encodes CASTGLRQETQYF.

In this sample, this clone turned up once. This chain links TRBV28 with TRBJ2-7; 7 bases match TRBD2. Unmatched junction bases numbered 11, after V lost 6 bases and J lost 3 bases. Germline loops: CDR1 MDHEN, CDR2 SYDVKM. The CDR3 sequence is 15 residues long. CDR3 protein: CASSELAGANYEQYF. CDR3 nucleotide sequence: TGTGCCAGCAGCGAGCTGGCGGGAGCCAACTACGAGCAGTACTTC.

Here the CDR3 DNA reads TGCGCCAGCTCCCCGGGCACCGGGGAGCTGTTTTTT. This translates into CASSPGTGELFF. This rearrangement joins TRBV5-1 to TRBJ2-2; D remains ambiguous. Germline V gene data show CDR1 as SGHRS and CDR2 as YFSETQ. This CDR3 spans 12 amino acids. V lost 7 bases and J 4 bases, leaving 8 bases between the germline ends.

This clone has only a few counts. The V gene is TRBV4-2, the J gene TRBJ1-2; D is possibly TRBD1 (5 bases). Germline V gene lookup returns CDR1 LGHNA and CDR2 YNFKEQ. The CDR3 loop spans 12 amino acids. V lost 1 base, J lost 10 bases, and 10 bases lay in between. The CDR3 DNA is TGTGCCAGCAGCCAAGTTCAGGGCCCCTACACCTTC. It is translated as CASSQVQGPYTF.

This clone was seen ten or more times. The J gene is TRBJ1-2, the V gene TRBV10-3, with D uncertain. The CDR3 consists of 13 residues. The germline V gene encodes CDR1 ENHRY and CDR2 SYGVKD. The V gene lost 6 bases and the J gene lost 2 bases, with 10 bases spanning the gap. The CDR3 region has the DNA TGTGCCATCAGCGCCTCACCGAACTATGGCTACACCTTC. Translation: CAISASPNYGYTF.